A selection of T cell receptor beta chains follows, all from one sample in a study of beta chain features in type 1 diabetes. Assay: immunoSEQ multiplex PCR; the TCRdb copy retains only in-frame clones and omits some. The table shows under 250,000 clones, with 14% occurring only once. Sequencing used naive CD4+ T cells from blood. These receptors were obtained from a man younger than 45 with type 1 diabetes. The CDR3 runs from the conserved cysteine through the conserved F or W. Each record gives: V gene, clone size, J gene, CDR3 length, D gene, CDR3 DNA, CDR3 protein. The D gene is left open where the match is weak. Clone size is given for some rows only: seen once, a few or many times, or a class if the clone is expanded.

TRBV5-4	-	TRBJ2-2	15	TRBD1	TGTGCCAGCAGCGCCGGACAGGAGTACACCGGGGAGCTGTTTTTT	CASSAGQEYTGELFF
TRBV7-9	few	TRBJ2-2	13	-	TGTGCCAGCAGCTTAGCGGGAGGCGGGGAGCTGTTTTTT	CASSLAGGGELFF
TRBV5-1	few	TRBJ1-3	16	-	TGCGCCAGCAGCTTGGGGGCCGCCAACTCTGGAAACACCATATATTTT	CASSLGAANSGNTIYF
TRBV5-1	few	TRBJ2-1	15	-	TGCGCCAGCAGCTTGGTGGAGGCCAGGGGAAATGAGCAGTTCTTC	CASSLVEARGNEQFF
TRBV11-2	few	TRBJ2-3	14	TRBD1	TGTGCCAGCAGCTGGACAGGACGCACAGATACGCAGTATTTT	CASSWTGRTDTQYF
TRBV11-2	-	TRBJ1-5	13	-	TGTGCCAGCAGCCCCTCAGGCAATCAGCCCCAGCATTTT	CASSPSGNQPQHF
TRBV9	-	TRBJ2-3	13	-	TGTGCCAGCAGCGCCCCTGGCACAGATACGCAGTATTTT	CASSAPGTDTQYF
TRBV6-5	-	TRBJ1-2	11	-	TGTGCCAGCAGTTACAGAGGTGGCTACACCTTC	CASSYRGGYTF
TRBV5-1	-	TRBJ1-4	16	-	TGCGCCAGCAGCTCTGGCGACAGTGCAACTAATGAAAAACTGTTTTTT	CASSSGDSATNEKLFF
TRBV19	few	TRBJ1-1	12	-	TGTGCCAGTAGCCCCAGGAACACTGAAGCTTTCTTT	CASSPRNTEAFF
TRBV14	-	TRBJ1-1	18	TRBD1	TGTGCCAGCAGCCAAGGGAGGACAGGCCCCTTCGAAGTCACTGAAGCTTTCTTT	CASSQGRTGPFEVTEAFF
TRBV5-1	few	TRBJ1-1	14	-	TGCGCCAGCAGCGCAGCGGGACAGAACACTGAAGCTTTCTTT	CASSAAGQNTEAFF
TRBV9	-	TRBJ2-1	14	TRBD2	TGTGCCAGCAGCCCCCGACTAGCGGACAATGAGCAGTTCTTC	CASSPRLADNEQFF
TRBV5-1	-	TRBJ2-1	13	TRBD2	TGCGCCAGCAGCCGCGGGGGTTACAATGAGCAGTTCTTC	CASSRGGYNEQFF
TRBV19	few	TRBJ1-5	13	-	TGTGCCAGTAGTACCCTGACAGATCAGCCCCAGCATTTT	CASSTLTDQPQHF
TRBV19	-	TRBJ2-1	16	TRBD2	TGTGCCAGTAGTACCCCCGGGACTAGCGGGAGGCAAGAGCAGTTCTTC	CASSTPGTSGRQEQFF
TRBV18	few	TRBJ1-2	14	TRBD1	TGTGCCAGCTCAGGGACAGGCCTTAACTATGGCTACACCTTC	CASSGTGLNYGYTF
TRBV2	-	TRBJ1-1	14	-	TGTGCCAGCGGTGTGGAGGGCCTGAACACTGAAGCTTTCTTT	CASGVEGLNTEAFF
TRBV7-9	few	TRBJ2-7	15	TRBD1	TGTGCCAGCAGCTCCTATTCTACAGGGGGCTCCGAGCAGTACTTC	CASSSYSTGGSEQYF
TRBV19	few	TRBJ1-1	13	TRBD1	TGTGCCAGTATGATCCAGGGGGCCACTGAAGCTTTCTTT	CASMIQGATEAFF
TRBV9	few	TRBJ2-7	14	-	TGTGCCAGCAGCGTAGGCCGGGGTCTCGGGGAGCAGTACTTC	CASSVGRGLGEQYF
TRBV6-5	-	TRBJ2-7	15	-	TGTGCCAGCAGTTACCTCCGGACTACTCCCTACGAGCAGTACTTC	CASSYLRTTPYEQYF
TRBV6-5	few	TRBJ1-2	13	-	TGTGCCAGCAGCCGCGACAGAGGCCATGGCTACACCTTC	CASSRDRGHGYTF
TRBV5-1	few	TRBJ1-4	15	TRBD1	TGCGCCAGCAGCCTGGACGGGACAGACGATGAAAAACTGTTTTTT	CASSLDGTDDEKLFF
TRBV29-1	few	TRBJ1-2	10	-	TGCAGCGTTGCGGACTATGGCTACACCTTC	CSVADYGYTF
TRBV19	-	TRBJ2-3	16	-	TGTGCCAGTAGTATGGGGGCCAGCCTTGTGACAGATACGCAGTATTTT	CASSMGASLVTDTQYF
TRBV5-1	few	TRBJ1-1	15	-	TGCGCCAGCAGCTTGGAGTCGGGGGGGAACACTGAAGCTTTCTTT	CASSLESGGNTEAFF
TRBV11-2	-	TRBJ2-7	15	TRBD1	TGTGCCAGCAGCTTGAGGGACAGGGGTTACGGCGAGCAGTACTTC	CASSLRDRGYGEQYF
TRBV5-4	-	TRBJ2-3	12	-	TGTGCCAGCAGCTCTAGGGAGGATACGCAGTATTTT	CASSSREDTQYF
TRBV5-1	-	TRBJ2-7	15	TRBD1	TGCGCCAGCAGTTTCAACTCCCCGGGACAGGGCGAGCAGTACTTC	CASSFNSPGQGEQYF
TRBV5-1	-	TRBJ2-5	14	-	TGCGCCAGCAGCTTGGCCGGTTTCCAAGAGACCCAGTACTTC	CASSLAGFQETQYF
TRBV7-2	-	TRBJ2-5	15	TRBD2	TGTGCCAGCAGCTCGGGACTACTACTCCAAGAGACCCAGTACTTC	CASSSGLLLQETQYF
TRBV6-1	-	TRBJ2-5	13	-	TGTGCCAGCAGTTTTACAGGGCAAGAGACCCAGTACTTC	CASSFTGQETQYF
TRBV27	few	TRBJ1-5	15	TRBD1	TGTGCCAGCAGTTTTTCCCGACAGGGGAATCAGCCCCAGCATTTT	CASSFSRQGNQPQHF
TRBV19	few	TRBJ1-1	15	TRBD1	TGTGCCAGTAGTATAGGAGGGACAGGGGACACTGAAGCTTTCTTT	CASSIGGTGDTEAFF
TRBV5-1	-	TRBJ2-5	17	TRBD2	TGCGCCAGCAGCTGGGGGACTAGCGGGAGGGTACAAGAGACCCAGTACTTC	CASSWGTSGRVQETQYF
TRBV11-2	-	TRBJ1-3	16	TRBD1	TGTGCCAGCAGCTCTGGACAGGGAGGCTCTGGAAACACCATATATTTT	CASSSGQGGSGNTIYF
TRBV11-2	-	TRBJ1-4	13	TRBD1	TGTGCCAGCAGCCGATCCAGGGGGGAAAAACTGTTTTTT	CASSRSRGEKLFF
TRBV9	few	TRBJ1-1	15	-	TGTGCCAGCAGCGTAGCCCCGACAGGTGACACTGAAGCTTTCTTT	CASSVAPTGDTEAFF
TRBV6-5	-	TRBJ2-5	15	TRBD1	TGTGCCAGCCTCAGGCTACAGGGGGCGGGGGAGACCCAGTACTTC	CASLRLQGAGETQYF
TRBV18	-	TRBJ2-7	15	-	TGTGCCAGCTCACCCTCGGGGGACAGCACCTACGAGCAGTACTTC	CASSPSGDSTYEQYF
TRBV2	few	TRBJ1-6	13	TRBD1	TGTGCCGGATGGACAGGTGACAATTCACCCCTCCACTTT	CAGWTGDNSPLHF
TRBV19	-	TRBJ1-5	13	-	TGTGCCAGTAGTAAACCGCCAGACAGGCCCCAGCATTTT	CASSKPPDRPQHF
TRBV5-1	-	TRBJ1-2	14	-	TGCGCCAGCAGCTTGGTTGAGACAGTTGGTGGCTACACCTTC	CASSLVETVGGYTF